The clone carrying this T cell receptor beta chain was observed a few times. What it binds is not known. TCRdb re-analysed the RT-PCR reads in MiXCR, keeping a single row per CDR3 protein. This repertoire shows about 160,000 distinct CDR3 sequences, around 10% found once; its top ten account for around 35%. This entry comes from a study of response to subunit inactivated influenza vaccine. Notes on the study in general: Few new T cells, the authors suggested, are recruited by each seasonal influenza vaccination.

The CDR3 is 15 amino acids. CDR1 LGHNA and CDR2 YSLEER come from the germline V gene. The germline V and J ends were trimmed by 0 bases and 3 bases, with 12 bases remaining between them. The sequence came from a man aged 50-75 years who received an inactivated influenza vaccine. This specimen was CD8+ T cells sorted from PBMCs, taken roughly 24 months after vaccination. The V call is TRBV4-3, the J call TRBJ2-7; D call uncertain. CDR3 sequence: CASSQDRNSYYEQYF. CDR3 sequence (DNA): TGCGCCAGCAGCCAAGATCGTAACAGCTACTACGAGCAGTACTTC.